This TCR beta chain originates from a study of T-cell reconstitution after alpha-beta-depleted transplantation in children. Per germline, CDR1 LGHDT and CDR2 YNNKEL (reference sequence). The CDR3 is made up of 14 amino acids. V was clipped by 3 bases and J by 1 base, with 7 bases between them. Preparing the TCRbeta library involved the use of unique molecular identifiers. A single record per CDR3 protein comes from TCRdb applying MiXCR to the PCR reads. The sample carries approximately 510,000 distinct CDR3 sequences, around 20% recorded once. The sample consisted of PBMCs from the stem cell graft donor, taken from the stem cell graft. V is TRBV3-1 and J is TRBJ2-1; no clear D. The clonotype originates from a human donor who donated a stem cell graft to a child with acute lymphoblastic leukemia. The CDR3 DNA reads TGTGCCAGCAGCCAGAGCTCTTCCTACAATGAGCAGTTCTTC. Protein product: CASSQSSSYNEQFF.